Reported below is one T cell receptor beta chain. This entry belongs to a study of blood T cell repertoires in COVID-19. In the study overall: COVID-19 samples, acute and convalescent, were from the United States, Italy and Spain. Sources were T cells, B-cell-depleted T cells, or PBMCs; the material itself was cDNA or gDNA.

Per the study methods: Using reference gene primer amplification, nucleated cell counts were estimated. Libraries were prepared by immunoSEQ multiplex PCR; TCRdb keeps only in-frame clonotypes and omits some of them. The D gene and trimming were derived from the DNA, and the V and J assignments and clone size from that table. The data show over 300,000 clones, roughly 89% seen once. V lost 0 bases to trimming and J lost 4 bases, with 13 bases between them. CDR1 and CDR2 from the germline V gene are MNHEY and SMNVEV (reference sequence). The CDR3 length is 15 residues. Sequencing was performed on peripheral blood. This chain joins TRBV27 and TRBJ2-7, with a weak D call TRBD2 (5 bases). The origin of this receptor is a man between 18 and 29 years old with active or convalescent COVID-19. As DNA, the CDR3 is TGTGCCAGCAGTTTATCCGACGTGAGGGCTTACGAGCAGTACTTC. Amino acid sequence: CASSLSDVRAYEQYF.